This passage covers 5 T cell receptor beta chains from one sample sequenced in a study of patients and donors after allogeneic stem cell transplantation. TCRdb fed the RT-PCR reads into MiXCR, producing one record per CDR3 protein. The sample holds fewer than 75,000 distinct CDR3 sequences, about 26% seen once. Sequenced: blood, either unsorted or a sorted T cell fraction (not recorded which). The origin of the receptors is a human donor who was either an allogeneic HSCT recipient or a stem cell or donor lymphocyte infusion donor (not recorded which). It is not recorded whose cells these are; they may come from a transplant donor.

This clonotype has just a few counts. V usage is TRBV5-1 and J usage is TRBJ2-7; D ambiguous. V was cut by 4 bases and J by 5 bases, with 16 bases left in between. Germline V lookup: CDR1 SGHRS, CDR2 YFSETQ. The CDR3 covers 14 residues. CDR3 loop: CASSNFAPGNEQYF. For the CDR3, the DNA is TGCGCCAGCAGCAACTTCGCCCCGGGTAACGAGCAGTACTTC.

V gene TRBV3-1 combines with J gene TRBJ2-6, with 9 bases identical to TRBD1. Trimming removed 3 bases from V and 0 bases from J; junction bases left unmatched: 6. This CDR3 has 18 residues. Germline V lookup: CDR1 LGHDT, CDR2 YNNKEL (reference sequence). The CDR3 protein is CASSHIGQGISGANVLTF. CDR3 bases: TGTGCCAGCAGCCATATAGGACAGGGGATCTCTGGGGCCAACGTCCTGACTTTC.

This clonotype was recorded a few times. The chain uses TRBV25-1 and TRBJ1-5; TRBD1 aligns across 10 bases. V lost 2 bases to trimming and J lost 0 bases; unmatched junction nucleotides: 7. This CDR3 contains 18 residues. Germline V gene sequence: CDR1 MGHDK, CDR2 SYGVNS. The CDR3 DNA reads TGTGCCAGCAGTGAACCGACAGGGGGCAGCTATAGCAATCAGCCCCAGCATTTT. This translates into CASSEPTGGSYSNQPQHF.

The rearrangement links TRBV7-6 to TRBJ2-7; 8 bases line up with TRBD1. This CDR3 comprises 14 residues. Trimming took 1 base from V and 3 from J; bases not matched to a gene: 2. The germline V gene has CDR1 SGHVS and CDR2 FNYEAQ. CDR3 protein: CASSLGDRGYEQYF. CDR3 in DNA: TGTGCCAGCAGCTTAGGAGACAGGGGCTACGAGCAGTACTTC.

The chain uses TRBV5-1 and TRBJ2-7; D uncertain. In germline, CDR1 is SGHRS, CDR2 YFSETQ. This CDR3 has 12 amino acids. V was pared by 1 base and J by 5 bases, with 7 bases between. CDR3 coding DNA: TGCGCCAGCAGCTTGCGGTCCGACGAGCAGTACTTC. As protein: CASSLRSDEQYF.